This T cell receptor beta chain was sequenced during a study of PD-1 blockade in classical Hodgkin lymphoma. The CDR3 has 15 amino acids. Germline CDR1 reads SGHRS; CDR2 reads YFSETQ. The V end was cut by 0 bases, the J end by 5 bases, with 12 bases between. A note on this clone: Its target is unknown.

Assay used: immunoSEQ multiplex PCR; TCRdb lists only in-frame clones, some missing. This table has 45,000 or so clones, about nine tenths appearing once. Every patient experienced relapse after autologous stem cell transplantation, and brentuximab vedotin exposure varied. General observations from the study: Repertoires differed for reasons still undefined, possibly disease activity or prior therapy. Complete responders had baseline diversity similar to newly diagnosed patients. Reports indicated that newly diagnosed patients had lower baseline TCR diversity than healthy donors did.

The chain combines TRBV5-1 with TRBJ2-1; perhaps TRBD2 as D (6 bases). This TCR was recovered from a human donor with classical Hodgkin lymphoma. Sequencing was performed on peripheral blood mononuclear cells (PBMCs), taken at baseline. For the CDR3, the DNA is TGCGCCAGCAGCTTGGTAGATTGGAGGGACAATGAGCAGTTCTTC. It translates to CASSLVDWRDNEQFF.